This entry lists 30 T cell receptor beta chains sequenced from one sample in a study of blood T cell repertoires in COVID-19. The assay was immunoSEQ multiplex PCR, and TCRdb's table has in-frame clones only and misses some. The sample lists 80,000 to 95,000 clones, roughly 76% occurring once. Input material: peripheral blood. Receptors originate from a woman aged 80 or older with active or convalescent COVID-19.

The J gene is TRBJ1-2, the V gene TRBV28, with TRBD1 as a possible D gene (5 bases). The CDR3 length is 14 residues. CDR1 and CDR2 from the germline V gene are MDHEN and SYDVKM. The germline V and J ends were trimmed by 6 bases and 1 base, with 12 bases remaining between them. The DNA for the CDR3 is TGTGCCAGCAGGACCCCGGGGGATAACTATGGCTACACCTTC. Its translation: CASRTPGDNYGYTF.

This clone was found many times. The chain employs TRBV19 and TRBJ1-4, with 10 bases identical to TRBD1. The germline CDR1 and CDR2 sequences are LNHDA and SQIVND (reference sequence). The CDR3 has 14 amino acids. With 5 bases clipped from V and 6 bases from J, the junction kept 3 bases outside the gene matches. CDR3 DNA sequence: TGTGCCAGTAGTCCGGGGACAGGGGATGAAAAACTGTTTTTT. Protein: CASSPGTGDEKLFF.

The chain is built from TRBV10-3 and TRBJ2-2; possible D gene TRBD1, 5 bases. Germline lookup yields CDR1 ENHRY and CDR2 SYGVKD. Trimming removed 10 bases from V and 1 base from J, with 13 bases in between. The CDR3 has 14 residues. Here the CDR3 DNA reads TGTGCCACCATGGCCACAGGGAACACCGGGGAGCTGTTTTTT. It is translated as CATMATGNTGELFF.

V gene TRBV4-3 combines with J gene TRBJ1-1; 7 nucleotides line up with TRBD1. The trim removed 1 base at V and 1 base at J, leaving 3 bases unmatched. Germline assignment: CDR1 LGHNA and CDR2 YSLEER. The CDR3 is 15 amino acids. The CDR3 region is CASSQGTGGNTEAFF. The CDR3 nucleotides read TGCGCCAGCAGCCAAGGGACAGGAGGGAACACTGAAGCTTTCTTT.

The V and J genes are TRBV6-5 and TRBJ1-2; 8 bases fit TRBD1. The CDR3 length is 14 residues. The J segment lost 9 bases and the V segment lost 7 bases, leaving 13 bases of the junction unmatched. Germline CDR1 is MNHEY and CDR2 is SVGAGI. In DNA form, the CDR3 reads TGTGCCAGCACCGAGGCCGACAGGGGAGGTAGCTACACCTTC. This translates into CASTEADRGGSYTF.

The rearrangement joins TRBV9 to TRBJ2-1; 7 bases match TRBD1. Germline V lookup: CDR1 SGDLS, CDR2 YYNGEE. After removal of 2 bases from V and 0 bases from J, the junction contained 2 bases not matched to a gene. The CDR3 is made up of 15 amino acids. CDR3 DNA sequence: TGTGCCAGCAGCGTTGACAGGGCCTCCTACAATGAGCAGTTCTTC. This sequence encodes CASSVDRASYNEQFF.

The CDR3 protein is CASSIGQGTDTQYF. For the CDR3, the DNA is TGCGCCAGCAGCATAGGACAGGGCACAGATACGCAGTATTTT. This chain joins TRBV5-1 and TRBJ2-3; 7 nucleotides align to TRBD1. The germline CDR1 and CDR2 sequences are SGHRS and YFSETQ. The trim removed 4 bases at V and 1 base at J, leaving 3 bases unmatched. The CDR3 is 14 residues long.

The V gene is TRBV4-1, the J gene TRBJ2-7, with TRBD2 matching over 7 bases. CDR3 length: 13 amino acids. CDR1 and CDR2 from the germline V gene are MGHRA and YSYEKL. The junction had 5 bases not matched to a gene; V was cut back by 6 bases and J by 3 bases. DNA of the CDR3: TGCGCCAGCAGTCAATGGGGGGGCTACGAGCAGTACTTC. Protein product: CASSQWGGYEQYF.

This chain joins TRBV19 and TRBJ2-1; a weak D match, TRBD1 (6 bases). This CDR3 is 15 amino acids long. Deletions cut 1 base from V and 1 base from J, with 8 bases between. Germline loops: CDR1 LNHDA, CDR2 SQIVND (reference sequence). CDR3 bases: TGTGCCAGTAGTATAGGTCAGGGGTCCTACAATGAGCAGTTCTTC. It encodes CASSIGQGSYNEQFF. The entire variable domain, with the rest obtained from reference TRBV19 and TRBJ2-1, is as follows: DGGITQSPKYLFRKEGQNVTLSCEQNLNHDAMYWYRQDPGQGLRLIYYSQIVNDFQKGDIAEGYSVSREKKESFPLTVTSAQKNPTAFYLCASSIGQGSYNEQFFGPGTRLTVL.

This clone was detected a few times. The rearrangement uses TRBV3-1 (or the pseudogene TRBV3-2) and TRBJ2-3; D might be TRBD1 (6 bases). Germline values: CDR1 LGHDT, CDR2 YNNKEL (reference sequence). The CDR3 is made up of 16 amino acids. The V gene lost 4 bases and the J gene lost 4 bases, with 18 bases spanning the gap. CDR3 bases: TGTGCCAGCAGCCCCCAAGGGGGATTAAGTGCAGATACGCAGTATTTT. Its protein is CASSPQGGLSADTQYF.

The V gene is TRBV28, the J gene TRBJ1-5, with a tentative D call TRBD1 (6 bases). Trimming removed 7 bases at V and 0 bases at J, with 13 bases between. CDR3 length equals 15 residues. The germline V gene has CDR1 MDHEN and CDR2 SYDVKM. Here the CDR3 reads CASNKGGYSNQPQHF. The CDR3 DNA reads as TGTGCCAGCAACAAAGGGGGATATAGCAATCAGCCCCAGCATTTT. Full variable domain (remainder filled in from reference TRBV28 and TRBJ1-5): DVKVTQSSRYLVKRTGEKVFLECVQDMDHENMFWYRQDPGLGLRLIYFSYDVKMKEKGDIPEGYSVSREKKERFSLILESASTNQTSMYLCASNKGGYSNQPQHFGDGTRLSIL.

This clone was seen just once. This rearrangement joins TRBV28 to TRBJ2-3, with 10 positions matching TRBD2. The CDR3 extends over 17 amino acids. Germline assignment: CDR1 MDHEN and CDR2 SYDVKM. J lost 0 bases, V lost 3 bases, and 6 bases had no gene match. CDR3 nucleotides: TGTGCCAGCAGTTTCTCTCCGACTAGCGGGAGCACAGATACGCAGTATTTT. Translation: CASSFSPTSGSTDTQYF.

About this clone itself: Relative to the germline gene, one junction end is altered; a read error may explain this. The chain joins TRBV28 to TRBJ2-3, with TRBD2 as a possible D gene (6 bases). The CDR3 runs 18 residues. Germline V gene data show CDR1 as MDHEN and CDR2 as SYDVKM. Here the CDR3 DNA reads TGTGCCAGCAGCCCCCTCCCACACCCGGGGTCTGGAGGGCCCCTTAAATTTTTT. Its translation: CASSPLPHPGSGGPLKFF.

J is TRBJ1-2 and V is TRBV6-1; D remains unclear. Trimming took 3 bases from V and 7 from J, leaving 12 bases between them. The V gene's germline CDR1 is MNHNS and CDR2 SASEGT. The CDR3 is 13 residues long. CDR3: CASSEQEGGGYTF. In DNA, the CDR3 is TGTGCCAGCAGTGAGCAGGAAGGAGGTGGCTACACCTTC.

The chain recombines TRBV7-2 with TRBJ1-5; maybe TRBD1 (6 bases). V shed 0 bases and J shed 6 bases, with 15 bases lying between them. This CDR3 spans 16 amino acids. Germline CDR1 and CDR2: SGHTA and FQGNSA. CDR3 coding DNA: TGTGCCAGCAGCTTAGCTGGGGAGGGGGGAGTTCAGCCCCAGCATTTT. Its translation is CASSLAGEGGVQPQHF.

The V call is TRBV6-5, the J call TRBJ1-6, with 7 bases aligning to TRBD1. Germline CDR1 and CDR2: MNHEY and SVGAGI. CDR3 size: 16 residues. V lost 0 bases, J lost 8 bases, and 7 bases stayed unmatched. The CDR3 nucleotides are TGTGCCAGCAGTTACTCCCGGTCTACAGGGGATTCACCCCTCCACTTT. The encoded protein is CASSYSRSTGDSPLHF.

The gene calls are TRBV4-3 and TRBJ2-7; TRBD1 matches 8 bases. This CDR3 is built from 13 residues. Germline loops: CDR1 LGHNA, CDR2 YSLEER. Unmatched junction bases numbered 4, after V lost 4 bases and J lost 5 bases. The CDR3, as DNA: TGCGCCAGCAGCCGAGACAGGGGCCACGAGCAGTACTTC. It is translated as CASSRDRGHEQYF.

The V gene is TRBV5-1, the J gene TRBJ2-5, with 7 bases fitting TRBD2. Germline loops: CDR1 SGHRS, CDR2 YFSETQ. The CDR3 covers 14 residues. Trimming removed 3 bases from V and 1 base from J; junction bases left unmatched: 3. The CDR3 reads CASSSSGAQETQYF. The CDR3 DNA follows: TGCGCCAGCAGCTCCAGCGGGGCCCAAGAGACCCAGTACTTC. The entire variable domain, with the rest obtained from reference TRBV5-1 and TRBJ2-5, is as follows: KAGVTQTPRYLIKTRGQQVTLSCSPISGHRSVSWYQQTPGQGLQFLFEYFSETQRNKGNFPGRFSGRQFSNSRSEMNVSTLELGDSALYLCASSSSGAQETQYFGPGTRLLVL.

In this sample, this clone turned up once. The CDR3 loop is CASSSGQGNEQYF. The CDR3 bases are TGTGCCAGCAGTTCCGGTCAGGGCAACGAGCAGTACTTC. The chain couples TRBV12-3 or TRBV12-4 to TRBJ2-7; D is perhaps TRBD1 (5 bases). V lost 4 bases to trimming and J lost 5 bases, with 12 bases between them. The CDR3 runs to 13 residues.

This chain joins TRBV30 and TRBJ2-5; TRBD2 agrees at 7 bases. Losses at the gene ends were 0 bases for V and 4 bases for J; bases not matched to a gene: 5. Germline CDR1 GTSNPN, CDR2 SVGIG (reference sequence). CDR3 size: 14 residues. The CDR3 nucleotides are TGTGCCTGGAGTGTAGCTGGGGGGGGAGAGACCCAGTACTTC. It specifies CAWSVAGGGETQYF.

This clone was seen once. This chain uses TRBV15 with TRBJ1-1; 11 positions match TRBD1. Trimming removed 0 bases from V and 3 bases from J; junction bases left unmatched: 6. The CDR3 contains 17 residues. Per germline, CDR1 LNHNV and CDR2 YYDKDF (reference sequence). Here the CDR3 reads CATSRDRRTGGHTEAFF. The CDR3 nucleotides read TGTGCCACCAGCAGAGATAGAAGGACAGGGGGCCACACTGAAGCTTTCTTT.

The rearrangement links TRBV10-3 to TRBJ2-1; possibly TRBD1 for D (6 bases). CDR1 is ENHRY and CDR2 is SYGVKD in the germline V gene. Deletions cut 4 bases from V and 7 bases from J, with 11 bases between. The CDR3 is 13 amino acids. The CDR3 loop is CAISGTVINEQFF. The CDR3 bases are TGTGCCATCAGTGGGACAGTGATAAATGAGCAGTTCTTC.

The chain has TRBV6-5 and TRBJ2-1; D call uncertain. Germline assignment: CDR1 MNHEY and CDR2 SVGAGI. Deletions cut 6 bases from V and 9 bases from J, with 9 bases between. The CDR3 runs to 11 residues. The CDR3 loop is CASRELGEQFF. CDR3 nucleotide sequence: TGTGCCAGCAGGGAGCTCGGTGAGCAGTTCTTC.

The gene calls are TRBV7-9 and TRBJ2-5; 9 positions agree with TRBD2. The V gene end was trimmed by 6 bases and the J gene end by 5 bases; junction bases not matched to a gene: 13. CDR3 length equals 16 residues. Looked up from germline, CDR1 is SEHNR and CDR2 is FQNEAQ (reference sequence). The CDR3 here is CASRPSLAGWFETQYF. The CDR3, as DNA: TGTGCCAGCAGACCTAGTCTAGCGGGGTGGTTTGAGACCCAGTACTTC.

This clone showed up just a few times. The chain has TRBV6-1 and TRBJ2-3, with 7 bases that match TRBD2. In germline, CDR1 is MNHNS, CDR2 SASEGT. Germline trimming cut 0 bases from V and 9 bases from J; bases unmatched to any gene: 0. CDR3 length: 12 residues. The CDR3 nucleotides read TGTGCCAGCAGTGAAGCGGGGGGGACGCAGTATTTT. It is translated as CASSEAGGTQYF.

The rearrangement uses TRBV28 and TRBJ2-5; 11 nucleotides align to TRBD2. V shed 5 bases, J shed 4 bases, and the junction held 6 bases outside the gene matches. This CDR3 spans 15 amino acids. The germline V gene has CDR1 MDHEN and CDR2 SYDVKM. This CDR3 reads CASSTLGLAGETQYF. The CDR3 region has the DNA TGTGCCAGCAGTACACTTGGACTAGCGGGAGAGACCCAGTACTTC.

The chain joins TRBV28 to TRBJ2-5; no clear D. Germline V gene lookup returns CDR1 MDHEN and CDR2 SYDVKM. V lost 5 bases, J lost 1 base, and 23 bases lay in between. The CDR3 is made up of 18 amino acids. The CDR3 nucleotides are TGTGCCAGCAGTCCCAAACCACCTCTAGGCCGCTTCCAAGAGACCCAGTACTTC. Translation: CASSPKPPLGRFQETQYF.

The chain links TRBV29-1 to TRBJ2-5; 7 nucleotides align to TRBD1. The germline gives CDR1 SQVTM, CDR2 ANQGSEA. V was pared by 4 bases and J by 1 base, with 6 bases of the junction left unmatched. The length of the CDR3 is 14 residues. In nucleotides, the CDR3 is TGCAGCGTTGCGGGACAGAAATCCCAAGAGACCCAGTACTTC. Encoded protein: CSVAGQKSQETQYF.

The CDR3 reads CASSIVTSAGELFF. The CDR3 bases are TGTGCCAGTAGTATCGTGACTAGCGCCGGGGAGCTGTTTTTT. V gene TRBV19 combines with J gene TRBJ2-2, with 8 positions matching TRBD2. The CDR3 is 14 amino acids. From germline, CDR1 is LNHDA and CDR2 SQIVND (reference sequence). V was pared by 3 bases and J by 6 bases, with 3 bases of the junction left unmatched.

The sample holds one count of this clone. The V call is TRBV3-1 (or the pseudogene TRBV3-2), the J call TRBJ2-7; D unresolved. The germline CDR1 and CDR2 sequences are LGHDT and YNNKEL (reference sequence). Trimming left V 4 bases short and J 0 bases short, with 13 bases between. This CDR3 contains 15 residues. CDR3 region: CASSPSWASSYEQYF. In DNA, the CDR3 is TGTGCCAGCAGCCCTTCTTGGGCCAGCTCCTACGAGCAGTACTTC.